The 11 T cell receptor beta chains in this list originate from one sample, sequenced in a study of quantifying T cell responses using KT2 cells. Whole-study context: cDNA was made from DNase-treated RNA using alpha and beta constant primers.

Each cDNA got a UMI-containing oligo ligated at its 3' end. An equimolar mix of RC1.1 and RC1.2 primed the beta chain across TRBC1 and TRBC2. MiXCR, applied by TCRdb to the UMI-ligation and nested PCR reads, yields one record per CDR3 protein. The profile shows 40,000 to 50,000 distinct CDR3 sequences, approximately 17% of them singletons. Sequenced input: PBMCs spiked with cells of the T cell clone KT2. These receptors were taken from a human donor.

This clonotype was seen ten or more times. The J gene is TRBJ1-4, the V gene TRBV20-1, with D perhaps matching TRBD1 (6 bases). Germline-derived CDR1 and CDR2 are DFQATT and SNEGSKA (reference sequence). V dropped 6 bases and J dropped 7 bases, with 24 bases sitting between them. The CDR3 length is 16 residues. The CDR3 reads CSAANPQTGNGEKLFF. The CDR3 nucleotides read TGCAGTGCCGCAAACCCCCAAACAGGGAATGGTGAAAAACTGTTTTTT.

In nucleotides, the CDR3 is TGCAGCGTGGAGCCAAAAGACCAAGAGACCCAGTACTTC. The encoded protein is CSVEPKDQETQYF. This rearrangement joins TRBV29-1 to TRBJ2-5; no definite D call. V gave up 6 bases and J gave up 0 bases, with 11 bases separating them. The length of the CDR3 is 13 residues. Germline loops: CDR1 SQVTM, CDR2 ANQGSEA.

By sample fraction, this clonotype is medium-sized. The V call is TRBV30, the J call TRBJ2-6; D is ambiguous. This CDR3 spans 16 amino acids. The germline gives CDR1 GTSNPN, CDR2 SVGIG (reference sequence). Trimming left V 1 base short and J 0 bases short, with 10 bases between. CDR3 residues: CAWSDTDVSGANVLTF. The CDR3 DNA reads TGTGCCTGGAGTGACACCGACGTCTCTGGGGCCAACGTCCTGACTTTC. Complete variable domain (other parts from reference TRBV30 and TRBJ2-6): SQTIHQWPATLVQPVGSPLSLECTVEGTSNPNLYWYRQAAGRGLQLLFYSVGIGQISSEVPQNLSASRPQDRQFILSSKKLLLSDSGFYLCAWSDTDVSGANVLTFGAGSRLTVL.

This clonotype was counted between two and nine times. The CDR3 is CASSPRGLSYEQYF. The CDR3 DNA reads TGCGCCAGCAGCCCCAGGGGGCTTTCCTACGAGCAGTACTTC. The gene calls are TRBV4-1 and TRBJ2-7, with 8 nucleotides matching TRBD1. Germline trimming cut 4 bases from V and 1 base from J; bases unmatched to any gene: 3. Germline CDR1 reads MGHRA; CDR2 reads YSYEKL. The CDR3 is 14 residues long.

This clonotype was seen a few times. The chain recombines TRBV6-4 with TRBJ2-7; no clear D. CDR1 is MRHNA and CDR2 is SNTAGT in the germline V gene. The V and J ends lost 8 bases and 1 base respectively, with 12 bases between them. The CDR3 spans 13 residues. The CDR3 reads CASRKWASYEQYF. The CDR3 DNA reads TGTGCCAGCCGTAAATGGGCTTCCTACGAGCAGTACTTC.

The genes are TRBV6-6 and TRBJ1-1; 10 bases are a match to TRBD1. Germline V lookup: CDR1 MNHNY, CDR2 SVGAGI (reference sequence). This CDR3 region has 15 residues. With V trimmed by 5 bases and J by 4 bases, 7 bases remained unmatched. As DNA, the CDR3 is TGTGCCAGCAGTCCGCGGGACAGGGGATCCACTGAAGCTTTCTTT. Protein: CASSPRDRGSTEAFF.

The chain recombines TRBV11-3 with TRBJ1-1; 9 nucleotides match TRBD1. Germline V gene data show CDR1 as SGHNT and CDR2 as YENEEA. After removal of 5 bases from V and 4 bases from J, the junction contained 8 bases not matched to a gene. The CDR3 extends over 15 amino acids. The CDR3 loop reads CASSHRDRASTEAFF. In DNA, the CDR3 is TGTGCCAGCAGCCATCGGGACAGGGCTAGCACTGAAGCTTTCTTT.

In this sample, this clonotype turned up a few times. V usage is TRBV20-1 and J usage is TRBJ1-2, with TRBD1 matching 7 bases. Losses at the gene ends were 7 bases for V and 1 base for J; bases not matched to a gene: 12. The germline gives CDR1 DFQATT, CDR2 SNEGSKA (reference sequence). CDR3 length: 15 residues. The CDR3 loop is CSGWSQGDRNYGYTF. CDR3 coding DNA: TGCAGTGGGTGGTCCCAGGGGGATCGTAACTATGGCTACACCTTC.

The chain carries TRBV29-1 and TRBJ1-2; 8 bases are shared with TRBD1. Trimming cost V 7 bases and J 7 bases; bases outside gene matches: 17. There are 15 residues in the CDR3. CDR1 SQVTM and CDR2 ANQGSEA come from the germline V gene. As DNA, the CDR3 is TGCAGCGCTCCCCCGGTAGACAGGGGTTTGGGTGGCTACACCTTC. Translated: CSAPPVDRGLGGYTF.

The chain couples TRBV6-5 to TRBJ2-5; maybe TRBD1 (6 bases). The CDR3 has 15 residues. V shed 2 bases and J shed 3 bases, with 13 bases lying between them. Germline V gene sequence: CDR1 MNHEY, CDR2 SVGAGI. This CDR3 reads CASSYTGSPEETQYF. CDR3 nucleotides: TGTGCCAGCAGTTACACAGGGTCGCCCGAAGAGACCCAGTACTTC.

This sequence joins TRBV14 and TRBJ1-6; possible D gene TRBD1, 5 bases. This CDR3 has 14 residues. Trimming stripped 3 bases from V and 10 bases from J, with 13 bases between. Germline CDR1 and CDR2: SGHDN and FVKESK. In nucleotides, the CDR3 is TGTGCCAGCAGCCAGGCTGGGGGTTACTCACCCCTCCACTTT. Translating it yields CASSQAGGYSPLHF. The whole variable domain, filled in from reference TRBV14 and TRBJ1-6, reads EAGVTQFPSHSVIEKGQTVTLRCDPISGHDNLYWYRRVMGKEIKFLLHFVKESKQDESGMPNNRFLAERTGGTYSTLKVQPAELEDSGVYFCASSQAGGYSPLHFGNGTRLTVT.